This TCR beta chain was sequenced during a study of blood T cells in healthy people across ages. At the level of the study: Roughly one uniquely barcoded beta molecule per two T cells was captured.

The CDR3 is 15 amino acids. CDR1 is SEHNR and CDR2 is FQNEAQ in the germline V gene (reference sequence). V was shortened by 1 base and J by 0 bases, with 9 bases between the two germline ends. This clonotype was seen more than once but under ten times. Then a second PCR, running about 6 to 11 cycles, was carried out with a sample-barcoded 5' primer and a J-beta primer mix. One entry per CDR3 protein results from TCRdb running MiXCR on the 5' RACE reads. The table shows 950,000 to 1,200,000 distinct CDR3 sequences, with more than 30% occurring only once. The sample providers were healthy Caucasian people from Russia, aged roughly 6 to 90.

The chain links TRBV7-9 to TRBJ1-1; D unresolved. The sequencing input was blood. This sequence was found in a man younger than 30 in good health. The CDR3 loop reads CASSLVGRLNTEAFF. CDR3 DNA sequence: TGTGCCAGCAGCTTAGTCGGCCGATTGAACACTGAAGCTTTCTTT.